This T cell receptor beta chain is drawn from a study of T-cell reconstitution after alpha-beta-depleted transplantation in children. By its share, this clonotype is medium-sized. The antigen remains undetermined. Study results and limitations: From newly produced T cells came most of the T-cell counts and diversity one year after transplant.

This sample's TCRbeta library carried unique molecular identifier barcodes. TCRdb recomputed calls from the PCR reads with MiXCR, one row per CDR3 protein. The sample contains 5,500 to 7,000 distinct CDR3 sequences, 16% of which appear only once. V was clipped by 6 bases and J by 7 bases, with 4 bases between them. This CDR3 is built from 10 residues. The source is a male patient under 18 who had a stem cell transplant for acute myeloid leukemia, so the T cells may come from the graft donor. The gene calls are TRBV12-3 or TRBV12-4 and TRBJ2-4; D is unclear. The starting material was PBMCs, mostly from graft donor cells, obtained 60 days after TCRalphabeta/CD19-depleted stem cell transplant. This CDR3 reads CASSYNIQYF. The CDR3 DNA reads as TGTGCCAGCAGCTATAACATTCAGTACTTC.